This T cell receptor (beta chain) was profiled in a study of CD8 T cells in Susac syndrome. Study observations and caveats: A relatively small number of individuals underwent TCR sequencing and HLA analysis.

The CDR3 loop spans 16 amino acids. With V trimmed by 8 bases and J by 3 bases, 11 bases remained unmatched. The germline CDR1 and CDR2 sequences are SGHVS and FNYEAQ. Random-hexamer reverse transcription was applied to about 0.45 to 1 ug RNA. An immunoSEQ multiplex PCR amplified TCR beta CDR3 over 54 Vbeta and 13 Jbeta. TCRdb passed the immunoSEQ multiplex PCR reads through MiXCR, listing each CDR3 protein once. The profile shows tens of thousands of distinct CDR3 sequences, roughly 94% of them singletons. This clonotype was seen once. The antigen remains unidentified. Sequencing of TCR beta, carried out with a high-throughput approach, was applied to CD8+ and CD4+ T cells from the blood. Negative isolation was used for CD8+ and CD4+ T cells, and FACS enrichment was applied to TEMRA cells.

Sample: CD8+ T cells from PBMCs. The chain is built from TRBV7-6 and TRBJ2-3; 10 nucleotides align to TRBD1. The TCR was taken from a human donor in good health. In DNA form, the CDR3 reads TGTGCCAGCGGAAACAAGGGACAGGGGTGGACAGATACGCAGTATTTT. It encodes CASGNKGQGWTDTQYF. Full variable domain (remainder filled in from reference TRBV7-6 and TRBJ2-3): GAGVSQSPRYKVTKRGQDVALRCDPISGHVSLYWYRQALGQGPEFLTYFNYEAQQDKSGLPNDRFSAERPEGSISTLTIQRTEQRDSAMYRCASGNKGQGWTDTQYFGPGTRLTVL.